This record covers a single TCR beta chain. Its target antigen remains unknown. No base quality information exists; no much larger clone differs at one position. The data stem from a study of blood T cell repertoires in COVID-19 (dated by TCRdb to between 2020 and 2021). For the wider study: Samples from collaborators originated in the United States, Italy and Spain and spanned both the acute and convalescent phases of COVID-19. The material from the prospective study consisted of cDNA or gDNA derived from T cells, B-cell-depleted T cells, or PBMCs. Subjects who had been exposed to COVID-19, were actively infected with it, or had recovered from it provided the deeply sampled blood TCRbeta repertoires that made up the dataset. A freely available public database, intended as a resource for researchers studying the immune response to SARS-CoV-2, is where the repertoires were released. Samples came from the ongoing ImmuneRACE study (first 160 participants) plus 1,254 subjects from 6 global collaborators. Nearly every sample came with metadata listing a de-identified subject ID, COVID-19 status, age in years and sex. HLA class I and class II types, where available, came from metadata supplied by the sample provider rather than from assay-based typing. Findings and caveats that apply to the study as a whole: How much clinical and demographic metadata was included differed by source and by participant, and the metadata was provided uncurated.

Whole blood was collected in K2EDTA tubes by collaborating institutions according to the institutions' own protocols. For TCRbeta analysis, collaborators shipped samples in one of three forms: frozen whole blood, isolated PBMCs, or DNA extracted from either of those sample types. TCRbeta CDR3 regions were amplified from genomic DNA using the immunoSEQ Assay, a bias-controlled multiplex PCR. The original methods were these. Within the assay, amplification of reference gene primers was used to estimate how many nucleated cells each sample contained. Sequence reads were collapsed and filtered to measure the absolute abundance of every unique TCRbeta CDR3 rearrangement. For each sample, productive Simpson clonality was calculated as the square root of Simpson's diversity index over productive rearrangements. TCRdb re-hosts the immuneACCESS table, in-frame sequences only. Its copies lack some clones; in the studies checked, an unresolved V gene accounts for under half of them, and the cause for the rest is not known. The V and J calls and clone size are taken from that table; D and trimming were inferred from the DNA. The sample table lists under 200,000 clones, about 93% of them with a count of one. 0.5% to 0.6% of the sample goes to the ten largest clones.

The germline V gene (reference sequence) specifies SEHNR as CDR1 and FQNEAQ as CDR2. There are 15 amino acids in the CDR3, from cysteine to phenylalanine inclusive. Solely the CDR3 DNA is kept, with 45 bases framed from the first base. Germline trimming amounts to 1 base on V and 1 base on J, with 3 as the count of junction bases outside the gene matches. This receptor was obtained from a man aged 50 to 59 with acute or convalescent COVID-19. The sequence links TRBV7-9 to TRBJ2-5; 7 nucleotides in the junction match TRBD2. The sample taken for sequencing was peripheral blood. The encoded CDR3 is CASSLGSGVQETQYF. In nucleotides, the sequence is TGTGCCAGCAGCTTAGGGAGCGGGGTCCAAGAGACCCAGTACTTC.